Listed below are T cell receptor beta chains from one sample, sequenced in a study of blood T cells in healthy people across ages. TCRdb fed the 5' RACE reads into MiXCR, producing one record per CDR3 protein. The sample records around 1,000,000 distinct CDR3 sequences, roughly 24% being singletons. This same sample was also part of a study on T cells of mothers and their children.

Source material: blood. These receptors all stem from a girl aged 2 to 10 in good health. CDR3s include the opening cysteine and the closing phenylalanine or tryptophan. D genes are given only for firm matches. Part of the rows lack a size; the others show once, few, many or a class for expanded clones.

DNA	CDR3	J	D	size	V
TGTGCCAGCGCGGGACTAGGGACAGACAATGAGCAGTTCTTC	CASAGLGTDNEQFF	TRBJ2-1	.	few	TRBV27
TGCGCCAGCACATCCGGAGCGGGAGTAAGGGAGACCCAGTACTTC	CASTSGAGVRETQYF	TRBJ2-5	TRBD2	few	TRBV5-1
TGTGCCAGCAGCTTATCGGGGGACCCAACAGATACGCAGTATTTT	CASSLSGDPTDTQYF	TRBJ2-3	.	few	TRBV7-2
TGTGCCAGCAGCTGGGGCTCCCAACCCTATAATGAGCAGTTCTTC	CASSWGSQPYNEQFF	TRBJ2-1	.	.	TRBV7-3
TGTGCCAGCAGCCCAACTGCGGCGAGCGAGCAGTACTTC	CASSPTAASEQYF	TRBJ2-7	.	.	TRBV7-3
TGTGCCAGCAGCTTATGGCTAGCGGGGGGATTGGGTGAGACCCAGTACTTC	CASSLWLAGGLGETQYF	TRBJ2-5	TRBD2	.	TRBV7-2
TGTGCCAGCAGCCCTCCGGGTCCCCAAGGGTGGGGCTACACCTTC	CASSPPGPQGWGYTF	TRBJ1-2	.	few	TRBV7-8
TGTGCCAGCAGCCCAGTAGGCCGAAGCTCCTACGAGCAGTACTTC	CASSPVGRSSYEQYF	TRBJ2-7	.	.	TRBV7-9
TGTGCCAGCAGCCCCTCATATGACGGACAAGAGACCCAGTACTTC	CASSPSYDGQETQYF	TRBJ2-5	.	.	TRBV11-1
TGTGCCATCAGTGACTTGGAAGGGGCCAACGTCCTGACTTTC	CAISDLEGANVLTF	TRBJ2-6	.	few	TRBV10-3
TGTGCCAGCAGCTTTTTTAATGGGGAGGGGGCGGTGTTCTTC	CASSFFNGEGAVFF	TRBJ2-1	.	.	TRBV7-2
TGTGCCAGCAGTTACTCGGCGGGCAGGGAGGACCTCTTT	CASSYSAGREDLF	TRBJ1-1	.	.	TRBV6-6
TGTGCCAGCAGGATGACAGTACAAGAGACCCAGTACTTC	CASRMTVQETQYF	TRBJ2-5	.	.	TRBV12-3/TRBV12-4
TGTGCCAGCAGTTACTCACAGCTTACGGTGGGGGTTGAGCAGTTCTTC	CASSYSQLTVGVEQFF	TRBJ2-1	.	.	TRBV6-5
TGTGCCAGCAGCGTCCCAAGCACAGATACGCAGTATTTT	CASSVPSTDTQYF	TRBJ2-3	.	.	TRBV12-3/TRBV12-4